This T cell receptor (beta chain) was captured in a study of vaccination effects on CD4 cells after COVID-19. Study findings and constraints: Clones from infection and from vaccination both contracted markedly late after vaccination.

Germline-derived CDR1 and CDR2 are LNHDA and SQIVND (reference sequence). This CDR3 is built from 15 residues. V was cut by 4 bases and J by 2 bases, with 9 bases left in between. This clone was observed once. The antigen is not known. Following an approximately ten-day culture, CD4+ T cells were purified. The person's infection with SARS-CoV-2, confirmed by PCR, took place between March and December 2020. Using immunoSEQ multiplex PCR, the repertoire was profiled, and TCRdb retains in-frame clones only, with some absent. The sample consists of 50,000 to 70,000 clones, just over 70% of them appearing once.

The chain carries TRBV19 and TRBJ1-6, with a weak D call TRBD1 (5 bases). The receptor comes from a human donor who had a prior SARS-CoV-2 infection. The sample here was CD4+ T cells from PBMCs cultured without peptide, taken before COVID-19 vaccination. CDR3: CASSSGTAYNSPLHF. The CDR3 region has the DNA TGTGCCAGTAGTAGCGGGACGGCCTATAATTCACCCCTCCACTTT.